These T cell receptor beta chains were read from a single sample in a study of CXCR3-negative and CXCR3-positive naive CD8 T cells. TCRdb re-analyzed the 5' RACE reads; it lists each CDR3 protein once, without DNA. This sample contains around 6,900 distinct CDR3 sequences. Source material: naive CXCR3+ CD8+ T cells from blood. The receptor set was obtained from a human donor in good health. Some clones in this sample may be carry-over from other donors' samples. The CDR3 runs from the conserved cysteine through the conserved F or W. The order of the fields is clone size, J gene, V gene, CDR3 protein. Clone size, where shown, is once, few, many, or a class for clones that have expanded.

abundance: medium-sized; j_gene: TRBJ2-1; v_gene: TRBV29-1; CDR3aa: CSVTTTGQAQFF
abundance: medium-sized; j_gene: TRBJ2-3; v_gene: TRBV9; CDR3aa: CASSDGLAGSTDTQYF
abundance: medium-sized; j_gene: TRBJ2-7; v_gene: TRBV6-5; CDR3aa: CASSSIKGYEQYF
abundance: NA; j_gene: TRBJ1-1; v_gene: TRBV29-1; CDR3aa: CSALTGEYTEAFF
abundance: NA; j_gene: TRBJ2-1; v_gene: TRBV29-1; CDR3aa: CSAIGQGDIGQFF
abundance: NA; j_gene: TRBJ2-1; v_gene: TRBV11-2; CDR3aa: CASSLDWDSSYNEQFF
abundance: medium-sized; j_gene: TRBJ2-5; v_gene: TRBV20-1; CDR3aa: CSARDVVEFPVETQYF
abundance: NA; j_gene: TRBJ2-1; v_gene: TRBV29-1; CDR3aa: CSVEVSGSTYEQFF
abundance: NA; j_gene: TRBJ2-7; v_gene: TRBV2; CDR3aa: CASSESGDSSYEQYF
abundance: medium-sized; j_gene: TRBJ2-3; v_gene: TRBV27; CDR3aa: CASSSPGGFGGDTQYF
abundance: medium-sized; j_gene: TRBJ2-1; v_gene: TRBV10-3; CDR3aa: CAIREDGPFGQFF
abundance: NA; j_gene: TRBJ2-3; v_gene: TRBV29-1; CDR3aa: CSALFRDRAEDTQYF
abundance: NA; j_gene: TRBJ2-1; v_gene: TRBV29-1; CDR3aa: CSVFDLPSYNEQFF
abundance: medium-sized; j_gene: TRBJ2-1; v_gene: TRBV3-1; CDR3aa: CASSQDLAGPSYNEQFF
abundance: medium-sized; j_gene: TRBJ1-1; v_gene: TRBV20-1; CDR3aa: CSARDNGIMGGISAFF
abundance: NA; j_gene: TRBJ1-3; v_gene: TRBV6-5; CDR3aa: CASGRDTSGNTIYF
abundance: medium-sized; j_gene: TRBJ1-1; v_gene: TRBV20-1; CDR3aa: CSARVPGEGTEAFF
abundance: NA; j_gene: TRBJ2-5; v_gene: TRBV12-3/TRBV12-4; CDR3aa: CASSTGWGTQYF
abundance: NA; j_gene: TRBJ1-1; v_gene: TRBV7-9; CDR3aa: CASSLEGAEAFF
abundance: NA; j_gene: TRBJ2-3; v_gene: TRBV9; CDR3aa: CASSVGDTDTQYF
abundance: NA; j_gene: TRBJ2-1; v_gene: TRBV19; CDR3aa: CASSIGATSYNEQFF
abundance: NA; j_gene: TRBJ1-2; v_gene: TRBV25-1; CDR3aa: CASSLTGLASYGYTF
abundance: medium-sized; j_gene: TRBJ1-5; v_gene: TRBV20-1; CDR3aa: CSAREGGVISNQPQHF
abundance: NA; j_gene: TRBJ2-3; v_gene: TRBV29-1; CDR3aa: CSVEVAGSTDTQYF
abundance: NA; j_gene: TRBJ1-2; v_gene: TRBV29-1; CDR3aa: CSVEEPGGPGYTF